These 32 T cell receptor beta chains were sequenced from one sample in a study of CD8+ T cells in alopecia areata. The authors extracted RNA and reverse transcribed it into cDNA as the sequencing template. Assay used: immunoSEQ multiplex PCR; TCRdb lists only in-frame clones, some missing. This table has fewer than 350,000 clones, roughly 64% appearing once. Treatment noted: oral pan-JAK inhibitor, 5-10 mg twice daily. Source: CD4+ T cells sorted from blood, taken at week 24, from a patient treated with tofacitinib. All receptors come from a human donor with alopecia areata.

The V and J genes are TRBV5-1 and TRBJ2-5, with 7 bases matching TRBD1. Germline-derived CDR1 and CDR2 are SGHRS and YFSETQ. V lost 4 bases, J lost 5 bases, and 5 bases stayed unmatched. The CDR3 totals 13 residues. The CDR3, as DNA: TGCGCCAGCAGCATCGGACAGGCGGAGACCCAGTACTTC. It codes for CASSIGQAETQYF.

This clone was counted ten times or more. The genes are TRBV29-1 and TRBJ2-3; the D is unclear. Germline assignment: CDR1 SQVTM and CDR2 ANQGSEA. CDR3 length equals 11 residues. V dropped 5 bases and J dropped 2 bases, with 5 bases sitting between them. CDR3 nucleotides: TGCAGCGTTTCGATCACAGATACGCAGTATTTT. Its protein product is CSVSITDTQYF.

The chain combines TRBV2 with TRBJ1-2; the D is unclear. Trimming took off 5 bases at V and 1 base at J, with 8 bases between the two ends. The CDR3 extends over 13 amino acids. Germline V CDR1 and CDR2: SNHLY, FYNNEI. This CDR3 is CASSSQRNYGYTF. CDR3 in DNA: TGTGCCAGCAGTTCCCAACGTAACTATGGCTACACCTTC.

V usage is TRBV14 and J usage is TRBJ1-2; the match to TRBD1 covers 7 bases. The CDR3 has 14 amino acids. CDR1 is SGHDN and CDR2 is FVKESK in the germline V gene. The trim removed 5 bases at V and 2 bases at J, leaving 5 bases unmatched. The CDR3 DNA reads as TGTGCCAGCAGCACACAGGGGCTGAACTATGGCTACACCTTC. It translates to CASSTQGLNYGYTF.

In its sample, this clone was seen a few times. The V and J genes are TRBV29-1 and TRBJ1-5; D not certain. Trimming removed 7 bases from V and 4 bases from J, with 11 bases in between. Germline CDR1 reads SQVTM; CDR2 reads ANQGSEA. The length of the CDR3 is 12 residues. Here the CDR3 reads CSASGGNQPQHF. The CDR3 bases are TGCAGCGCGTCGGGAGGGAATCAGCCCCAGCATTTT.

V and J are TRBV29-1 and TRBJ2-1, with 12 bases identical to TRBD2. This CDR3 is built from 13 residues. J gave up 13 bases and V 5 bases, and 9 bases lay outside the gene matches. Germline CDR1 and CDR2: SQVTM and ANQGSEA. CDR3 loop: CSVLLAGGLRQFF. CDR3 in DNA: TGCAGCGTTCTCCTAGCGGGGGGGCTGCGACAGTTCTTC.

The sample holds a few counts of this clone. One junction end disagrees with the germline gene, perhaps due to a read error. The gene calls are TRBV5-4 and TRBJ2-7; 9 nucleotides agree with TRBD1. Germline CDR1 reads SGHNT; CDR2 reads YYREEE (reference sequence). The CDR3 is made up of 12 amino acids. CDR3: CASSPNRDREHF. The CDR3 DNA sequence: TGTGCCAGCAGCCCCAACCGGGACAGGGAACACTTC.

This clone has just a few counts. The chain recombines TRBV23-1 with TRBJ1-1, with a weak D call TRBD1 (5 bases). TRBV23-1 is an open reading frame, and its role is uncertain. This CDR3 is 15 amino acids long. Trimming removed 4 bases at V and 0 bases at J, with 12 bases between. The CDR3 region is CASSLHRKMNTEAFF. DNA for the CDR3: TGCGCCAGCAGTCTCCACAGGAAAATGAACACTGAAGCTTTCTTT.

This chain uses TRBV9 with TRBJ2-3; no clear D gene. Germline CDR1 and CDR2: SGDLS and YYNGEE. Trimming took 2 bases from V and 0 from J, leaving 10 bases between them. CDR3 length: 15 residues. The CDR3 nucleotides are TGTGCCAGCAGCGTTTCTCCAGGTAGCACAGATACGCAGTATTTT. Amino acid sequence: CASSVSPGSTDTQYF.

With regard to this clone: The junction does not match germline at one end; this may be a read error. CDR3 loop: CASSYSKVNPPLHF. The CDR3 nucleotides read TGTGCCAGCAGTTACTCGAAAGTTAATCCACCCCTCCACTTT. The genes are TRBV6-5 and TRBJ1-6; D ambiguous. Germline V gene lookup returns CDR1 MNHEY and CDR2 SVGAGI. CDR3 size: 14 residues.

The rearrangement joins TRBV7-9 to TRBJ2-3; unclear D gene. The CDR3 runs to 13 residues. The V end lost 1 base, the J end lost 2 bases, and 4 bases lay between the germline ends. The germline V gene has CDR1 SEHNR and CDR2 FQNEAQ (reference sequence). CDR3 residues: CASSLELTDTQYF. The CDR3 region has the DNA TGTGCCAGCAGCTTAGAACTCACAGATACGCAGTATTTT.

This clone was seen only once. The chain's CDR3 is CASSLGVNLGEQFF. CDR3 nucleotides: TGTGCCAGCAGCTTGGGTGTCAACCTGGGGGAGCAGTTCTTC. V gene TRBV7-2 combines with J gene TRBJ2-1, with D unclear. Germline V gene sequence: CDR1 SGHTA, CDR2 FQGNSA. The V gene lost 3 bases and the J gene lost 10 bases, with 16 bases spanning the gap. This CDR3 region has 14 residues.

CDR3 residues: CASSLGRFPSRGANVLTF. The CDR3 DNA reads TGCGCCAGCAGCTTGGGGAGGTTCCCCTCGAGGGGGGCCAACGTCCTGACTTTC. The chain couples TRBV5-1 to TRBJ2-6, with TRBD2 as a possible D gene (5 bases). The CDR3 sequence is 18 residues long. Germline CDR1 is SGHRS and CDR2 is YFSETQ. Deletions cut 0 bases from V and 4 bases from J, with 17 bases between. Combining the CDR3 with reference TRBV5-1 and TRBJ2-6 gives the whole variable domain KAGVTQTPRYLIKTRGQQVTLSCSPISGHRSVSWYQQTPGQGLQFLFEYFSETQRNKGNFPGRFSGRQFSNSRSEMNVSTLELGDSALYLCASSLGRFPSRGANVLTFGAGSRLTVL.

The chain uses TRBV6-1 and TRBJ1-1; TRBD1 matches at 8 bases. Germline assignment: CDR1 MNHNS and CDR2 SASEGT. The CDR3 has 14 amino acids. Trimming removed 5 bases from V and 4 bases from J; junction bases left unmatched: 6. Here the CDR3 DNA reads TGTGCCAGCAGTTTGACAGGGGCCGTCACTGAAGCTTTCTTT. Translated: CASSLTGAVTEAFF.

The chain employs TRBV5-4 and TRBJ2-5; 11 nucleotides line up with TRBD1. CDR3 length: 15 amino acids. V lost 4 bases, J lost 3 bases, and 5 bases stayed unmatched. Germline CDR1 is SGHNT and CDR2 is YYREEE (reference sequence). This chain's CDR3 is CASSIRTGGEETQYF. The CDR3 region has the DNA TGTGCCAGCAGCATCCGGACAGGGGGCGAAGAGACCCAGTACTTC.

V gene TRBV30 combines with J gene TRBJ2-1; 10 positions match TRBD2. The CDR3 totals 16 residues. Germline V gives CDR1 GTSNPN, CDR2 SVGIG (reference sequence). V gave up 3 bases and J gave up 4 bases; unmatched junction bases: 9. The CDR3: CAWRMGLAGDYNEQFF. The CDR3 DNA reads as TGTGCCTGGAGGATGGGCCTAGCGGGGGATTACAATGAGCAGTTCTTC.

This clone turned up a few times. CDR3 in DNA: TGCGCCAGCAGCCCCCGGGACAGGGGAGTGGGCTACACCTTC. It translates to CASSPRDRGVGYTF. The chain recombines TRBV4-1 with TRBJ1-2, with 10 bases lining up with TRBD1. The CDR3 is made up of 14 amino acids. J gave up 8 bases and V 4 bases, and 7 bases lay outside the gene matches. Germline V gives CDR1 MGHRA, CDR2 YSYEKL.

The V call is TRBV5-1, the J call TRBJ2-5; unclear D gene. V was trimmed by 4 bases and J by 4 bases, leaving 17 bases between them. Germline CDR1 reads SGHRS; CDR2 reads YFSETQ. The CDR3 has 15 residues. The CDR3 reads CASSRDRTARETQYF. The CDR3 DNA reads TGCGCCAGCAGCCGAGATCGGACGGCTAGAGAGACCCAGTACTTC.

The V and J genes are TRBV30 and TRBJ1-2, with D possibly matching TRBD1 (5 bases). CDR1 is GTSNPN, CDR2 SVGIG, per germline (reference sequence). The V end lost 7 bases, the J end lost 0 bases, and 15 bases lay between the germline ends. This CDR3 is 14 amino acids long. In nucleotides, the CDR3 is TGTGCCTCGAACCCCTGGACAACTAACTATGGCTACACCTTC. Translation: CASNPWTTNYGYTF.

The gene calls are TRBV7-2 and TRBJ2-7; 8 bases line up with TRBD2. The CDR3 consists of 14 residues. Trimming removed 6 bases from V and 5 bases from J; junction bases left unmatched: 9. Germline CDR1 and CDR2: SGHTA and FQGNSA. The CDR3 sequence is CASSRRLASHEQYF. The CDR3 coding sequence is TGTGCCAGCAGTCGTCGACTAGCGAGTCACGAGCAGTACTTC.

In this sample, this clone turned up a few times. CDR3: CSVEDPNYSVYQETQYF. In DNA form, the CDR3 reads TGCAGCGTTGAAGATCCTAATTATTCGGTGTACCAAGAGACCCAGTACTTC. The chain is built from TRBV29-1 and TRBJ2-5, with no clear D. Per the germline V gene, CDR1 is SQVTM and CDR2 is ANQGSEA. The CDR3 is 17 amino acids. V lost 0 bases to trimming and J lost 0 bases, with 17 bases between them.

This clone was seen more than once but under ten times. Other nucleotide sequences from this sample produce the same CDR3. This CDR3 is CASSFRGVEQYF. CDR3 coding DNA: TGCGCCAGCAGCTTCAGGGGGGTCGAGCAGTACTTC. The chain carries TRBV5-1 and TRBJ2-7; D is perhaps TRBD1 (7 bases). This CDR3 contains 12 residues. V lost 2 bases and J 6 bases, leaving 9 bases between the germline ends. Looked up from germline, CDR1 is SGHRS and CDR2 is YFSETQ.

This clone was observed a few times. This chain links TRBV7-9 with TRBJ2-7, with a possible D match to TRBD1 (5 bases). The CDR3 contains 13 residues. The V end was cut by 5 bases, the J end by 6 bases, with 14 bases between. Germline CDR1 reads SEHNR; CDR2 reads FQNEAQ (reference sequence). The CDR3 protein is CASSPRTPSEQYF. Here the CDR3 DNA reads TGTGCCAGCAGCCCCCGGACACCTTCCGAGCAGTACTTC.

This clone was found a few times. The chain is built from TRBV7-9 and TRBJ1-1; D not resolved. The germline V gene encodes CDR1 SEHNR and CDR2 FQNEAQ (reference sequence). The CDR3 is made up of 10 amino acids. Between the trimmed V and J ends, which lost 8 bases and 1 base, there was a span of 2 bases. This chain's CDR3 is CASENTEAFF. The CDR3, as DNA: TGTGCCAGCGAGAACACTGAAGCTTTCTTT. Full variable domain (remainder filled in from reference TRBV7-9 and TRBJ1-1): DTGVSQNPRHKITKRGQNVTFRCDPISEHNRLYWYRQTLGQGPEFLTYFQNEAQLEKSRLLSDRFSAERPKGSFSTLEIQRTEQGDSAMYLCASENTEAFFGQGTRLTVV.

In this sample, this clone turned up a few times. The junction differs from germline at one of its ends, possibly a read error. V usage is TRBV4-1 and J usage is TRBJ2-4; 9 positions match TRBD2. In germline, CDR1 is MGHRA, CDR2 YSYEKL. The CDR3 is made up of 14 amino acids. The CDR3: CASSRFGAGGSANF. The CDR3 coding sequence is TGCGCCAGCAGCCGGTTTGGAGCGGGGGGTTCTGCGAACTTC.

This clone was seen a few times. The chain recombines TRBV2 with TRBJ2-7; D possibly corresponds to TRBD1 (5 bases). The CDR3 sequence is 14 residues long. Deletions cut 4 bases from V and 0 bases from J, with 10 bases between. CDR1 is SNHLY and CDR2 is FYNNEI in the germline V gene. The CDR3 protein is CASSARVRSYEQYF. CDR3 nucleotides: TGTGCCAGCAGTGCCAGGGTCCGCTCCTACGAGCAGTACTTC.

This chain uses TRBV4-3 with TRBJ1-4; 10 nucleotides align to TRBD1. Germline lookup yields CDR1 LGHNA and CDR2 YSLEER. The CDR3 runs to 16 residues. V trimming: 0 bases; J trimming: 5 bases; junction bases outside the gene matches: 3. CDR3 residues: CASSQDAGQGNEKLFF. The DNA of the CDR3 is TGCGCCAGCAGCCAAGATGCGGGACAGGGGAATGAAAAACTGTTTTTT.

This clone was counted a few times. This sequence joins TRBV14 and TRBJ2-2; TRBD2 aligns across 8 bases. This CDR3 spans 17 amino acids. Losses at the gene ends were 5 bases for V and 5 bases for J; bases not matched to a gene: 13. Germline loops: CDR1 SGHDN, CDR2 FVKESK. CDR3: CASSRRELAGGTGELFF. The CDR3 DNA is TGTGCCAGCAGCAGACGAGAGCTAGCGGGTGGGACCGGGGAGCTGTTTTTT.

This rearrangement joins TRBV7-9 to TRBJ1-1; maybe TRBD1 (6 bases). Germline CDR1 SEHNR, CDR2 FQNEAQ (reference sequence). Deletions cut 5 bases from V and 1 base from J, with 11 bases between. This CDR3 comprises 14 residues. CDR3 loop: CASSETGPNTEAFF. CDR3 nucleotides: TGTGCCAGCAGCGAAACAGGGCCGAACACTGAAGCTTTCTTT.

In this sample, this clone turned up a few times. This chain joins TRBV4-1 and TRBJ2-5; 7 nucleotides agree with TRBD1. Trimming cost V 4 bases and J 5 bases; bases outside gene matches: 13. The CDR3 runs 16 residues. Germline assignment: CDR1 MGHRA and CDR2 YSYEKL. For the CDR3, the DNA is TGCGCCAGCAGCCCCGAGGGACAGTTTCAAGGGGAGACCCAGTACTTC. This translates into CASSPEGQFQGETQYF.

The CDR3 loop reads CATSPAGAPGQGPSGELFF. The CDR3 nucleotides read TGTGCCACCAGCCCTGCCGGAGCCCCGGGACAGGGTCCCTCCGGGGAGCTGTTTTTT. The J gene is TRBJ2-2, the V gene TRBV15, with 9 bases aligning to TRBD1. CDR1 is LNHNV, CDR2 YYDKDF, per germline (reference sequence). This CDR3 has 19 amino acids. Trimming at V came to 5 bases and at J to 6 bases, leaving 19 bases not matched to a gene.

The chain carries TRBV6-5 and TRBJ1-1, with D possibly being TRBD1 (5 bases). This CDR3 region has 14 residues. CDR1 and CDR2 (germline): MNHEY, SVGAGI. Trimming took off 6 bases at V and 3 bases at J, with 14 bases between the two ends. DNA of the CDR3: TGTGCCAGCAGATGGGACCTCGGGGACACTGAAGCTTTCTTT. As protein: CASRWDLGDTEAFF.